This TCR beta chain originates from a study of technical replicates of blood from a few donors. Sequenced by immunoSEQ multiplex PCR; TCRdb stores in-frame clones only, minus some. The table includes 60,000 to 90,000 clones, roughly 97% detected once. This clone was seen once. V lost 1 base, J lost 1 base, and 10 bases lay in between. The CDR3 length is 16 residues. CDR1 MGHRA and CDR2 YSYEKL come from the germline V gene. Sequencing used T cells isolated from PBMCs. The receptor was derived from a human donor in good health. The rearrangement links TRBV4-1 to TRBJ2-2; unclear D gene. The DNA for the CDR3 is TGCGCCAGCAGCCAAGTTTGGGCACTGAACACCGGGGAGCTGTTTTTT. Protein product: CASSQVWALNTGELFF.